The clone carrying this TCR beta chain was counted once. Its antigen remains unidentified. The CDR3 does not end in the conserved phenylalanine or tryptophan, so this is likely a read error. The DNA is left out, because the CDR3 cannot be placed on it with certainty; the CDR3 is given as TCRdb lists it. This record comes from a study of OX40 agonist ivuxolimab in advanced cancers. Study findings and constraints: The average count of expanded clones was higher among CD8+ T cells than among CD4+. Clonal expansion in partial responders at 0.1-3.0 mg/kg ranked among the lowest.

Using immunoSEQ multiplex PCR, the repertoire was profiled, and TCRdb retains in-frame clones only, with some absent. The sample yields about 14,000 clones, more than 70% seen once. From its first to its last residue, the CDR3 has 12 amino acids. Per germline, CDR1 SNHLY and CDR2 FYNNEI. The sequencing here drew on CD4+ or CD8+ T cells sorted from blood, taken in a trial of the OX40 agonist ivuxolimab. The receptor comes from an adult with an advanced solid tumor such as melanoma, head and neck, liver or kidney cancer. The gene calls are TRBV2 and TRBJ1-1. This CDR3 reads CASSEARTLEES.